The entry that follows covers one T cell receptor (beta chain) sequence. The data were obtained in a study of blood T cell repertoires in COVID-19. Study information: The analysed material was cDNA or gDNA that came from T cells, B-cell-depleted T cells, or PBMCs.

Sequencing used immunoSEQ multiplex PCR; TCRdb keeps in-frame clones, though not all of them. The repertoire holds 80,000 to 95,000 clones, 81% seen once, with around 40% in the top ten. The junction had 9 bases not matched to a gene; V was cut back by 11 bases and J by 7 bases. Per germline, CDR1 LNHDA and CDR2 SQIVND (reference sequence). The CDR3 runs 14 residues. The V and J genes are TRBV19 and TRBJ1-4; 11 bases match TRBD1. Sequences were obtained from peripheral blood. This receptor was taken from an elderly man with acute or convalescent COVID-19. CDR3 residues: CASQDRGRGEKLFF. CDR3 nucleotide sequence: TGTGCCTCCCAGGACAGGGGGCGAGGTGAAAAACTGTTTTTT.